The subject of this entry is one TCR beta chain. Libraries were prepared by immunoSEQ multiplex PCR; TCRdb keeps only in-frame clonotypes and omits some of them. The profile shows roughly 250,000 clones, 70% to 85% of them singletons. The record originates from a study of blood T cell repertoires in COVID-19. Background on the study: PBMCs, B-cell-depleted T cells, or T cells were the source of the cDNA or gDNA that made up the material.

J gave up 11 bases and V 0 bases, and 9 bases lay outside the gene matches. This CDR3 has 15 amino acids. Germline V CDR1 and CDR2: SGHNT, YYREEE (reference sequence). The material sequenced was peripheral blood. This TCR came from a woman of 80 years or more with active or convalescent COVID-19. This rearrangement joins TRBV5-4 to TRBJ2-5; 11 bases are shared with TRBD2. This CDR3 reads CASSLAGTSGTWQYF. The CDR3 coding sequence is TGTGCCAGCAGCTTGGCCGGGACTAGCGGCACGTGGCAGTACTTC. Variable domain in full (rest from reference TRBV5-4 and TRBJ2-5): ETGVTQSPTHLIKTRGQQVTLRCSSQSGHNTVSWYQQALGQGPQFIFQYYREEENGRGNFPPRFSGLQFPNYSSELNVNALELDDSALYLCASSLAGTSGTWQYFGPGTRLLVL.